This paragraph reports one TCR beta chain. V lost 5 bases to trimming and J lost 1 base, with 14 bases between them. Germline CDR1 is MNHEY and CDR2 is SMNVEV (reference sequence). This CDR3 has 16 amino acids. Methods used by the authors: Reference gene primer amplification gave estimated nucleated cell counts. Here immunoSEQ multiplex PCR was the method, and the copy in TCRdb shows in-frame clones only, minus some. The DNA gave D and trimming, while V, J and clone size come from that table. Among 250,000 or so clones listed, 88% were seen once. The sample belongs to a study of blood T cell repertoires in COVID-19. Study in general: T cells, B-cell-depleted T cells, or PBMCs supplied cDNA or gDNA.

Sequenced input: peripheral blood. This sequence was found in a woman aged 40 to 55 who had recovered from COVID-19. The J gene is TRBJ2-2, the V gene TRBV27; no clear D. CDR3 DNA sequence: TGTGCCAGCAGTGCCCGACACACCCTGAACACCGGGGAGCTGTTTTTT. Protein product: CASSARHTLNTGELFF.